Each of the 21 T cell receptor beta chains below was sequenced from the same sample in a study of T cell repertoires in cytomegalovirus infection. These receptors have no known antigen. TCRdb reprocessed the reads via MiXCR and lists one record per CDR3 protein. The sample has around 430,000 distinct CDR3 sequences; about 42% are singletons. Sequenced material: cultured PBMCs, taken from culture after CMV antigen stimulation. The source is a human donor in good health (CMV status not recorded). Some clones in this sample may be carry-over from other donors' samples.

V is TRBV4-3 and J is TRBJ1-5; D is undetermined. Germline lookup yields CDR1 LGHNA and CDR2 YSLEER. V lost 0 bases to trimming and J lost 4 bases, with 7 bases between them. The CDR3 runs to 14 residues. CDR3 DNA sequence: TGCGCCAGCAGCCAAGATACGAGGAATCAGCCCCAGCATTTT. Residues: CASSQDTRNQPQHF.

The gene calls are TRBV19 and TRBJ2-7; D is uncertain. The V end lost 7 bases, the J end lost 5 bases, and 18 bases lay between the germline ends. The CDR3 totals 14 residues. The germline gives CDR1 LNHDA, CDR2 SQIVND (reference sequence). CDR3 loop: CASTDGIGYNEQYF. The CDR3 coding sequence is TGTGCCAGTACCGATGGGATAGGGTACAACGAGCAGTACTTC. Full variable domain (remainder filled in from reference TRBV19 and TRBJ2-7): DGGITQSPKYLFRKEGQNVTLSCEQNLNHDAMYWYRQDPGQGLRLIYYSQIVNDFQKGDIAEGYSVSREKKESFPLTVTSAQKNPTAFYLCASTDGIGYNEQYFGPGTRLTVT.

The chain links TRBV7-2 to TRBJ1-5; the D is unclear. CDR3 size: 16 residues. Germline V gene lookup returns CDR1 SGHTA and CDR2 FQGNSA. V was clipped by 2 bases and J by 4 bases, with 15 bases between them. CDR3 coding DNA: TGTGCCAGCAGCTTATATCTCCGCGGGCGGAATCAGCCCCAGCATTTT. This gives the protein CASSLYLRGRNQPQHF.

This clonotype was seen more than once but under ten times. J is TRBJ2-2 and V is TRBV7-6, with unresolved D. The CDR3 runs 15 residues. Germline assignment: CDR1 SGHVS and CDR2 FNYEAQ. Trimming left V 5 bases short and J 14 bases short, with 24 bases between. The DNA of the CDR3 is TGTGCCAGCAGCCGAAACGATGACGGTTCGGAACACCTGTTTTTT. It codes for CASSRNDDGSEHLFF. The whole variable domain, filled in from reference TRBV7-6 and TRBJ2-2, reads GAGVSQSPRYKVTKRGQDVALRCDPISGHVSLYWYRQALGQGPEFLTYFNYEAQQDKSGLPNDRFSAERPEGSISTLTIQRTEQRDSAMYRCASSRNDDGSEHLFFGEGSRLTVL.

The DNA for the CDR3 is TGTGCCAGCGGGTCGCGTGACGCCGCAGCAGGCACTGAAGCTTTCTTT. Translation gives CASGSRDAAAGTEAFF. The gene calls are TRBV28 and TRBJ1-1; D remains ambiguous. Per germline, CDR1 MDHEN and CDR2 SYDVKM. Trimming stripped 8 bases from V and 4 bases from J, with 23 bases between. This CDR3 region has 16 residues.

This chain connects TRBV6-1 to TRBJ2-3, with D perhaps being TRBD1 or TRBD2 (9 bases each). CDR1 and CDR2 from the germline V gene are MNHNS and SASEGT. The V gene lost 6 bases and the J gene lost 8 bases, with 27 bases spanning the gap. The CDR3 contains 17 residues. The DNA of the CDR3 is TGTGCCAGCAGGGGGACAGGGAGGGGACTAGCTTCTGGTACGCAGTATTTT. Amino acids: CASRGTGRGLASGTQYF.

The CDR3 region has the DNA TGTGCCAGCAGTTACTCCCCCCCGGGACAGGGGGGCGGGGGTTGGGGAAAACTGTTTTTT. This gives the protein CASSYSPPGQGGGGWGKLFF. The genes are TRBV6-6 and TRBJ1-4; 11 nucleotides match TRBD1. V shed 0 bases, J shed 10 bases, and the junction held 19 bases outside the gene matches. Germline-derived CDR1 and CDR2 are MNHNY and SVGAGI (reference sequence). The CDR3 runs to 20 residues.

CDR3 sequence (DNA): TGTGCCAGCAGTACGACTAGCGGGAGGGCCGGCTACAATGAGCAGTTCTTC. Residues: CASSTTSGRAGYNEQFF. V and J are TRBV6-2 or TRBV6-3 and TRBJ2-1; 14 nucleotides align to TRBD2. The V segment lost 5 bases and the J segment 3 bases; nucleotides outside the gene matches: 6. Looked up from germline, CDR1 is MNHEY and CDR2 is SVGEGT. CDR3 length equals 17 residues.

This clonotype turned up a few times. The V call is TRBV10-3, the J call TRBJ1-5; 9 positions agree with TRBD1. CDR3 length: 15 residues. The trim removed 1 base at V and 6 bases at J, leaving 4 bases unmatched. Germline values: CDR1 ENHRY, CDR2 SYGVKD. DNA of the CDR3: TGTGCCATCAGTGAGTGGACAGGGGAAGGTCAGCCCCAGCATTTT. As protein: CAISEWTGEGQPQHF.

The rearrangement joins TRBV12-3 or TRBV12-4 to TRBJ2-7; D may be TRBD2 (5 bases). This CDR3 spans 14 amino acids. V gave up 8 bases and J gave up 0 bases, with 14 bases separating them. The CDR3 DNA sequence: TGTGCCAGCTCAATAGGGCTAGCCTCCTACGAGCAGTACTTC. This codes for CASSIGLASYEQYF.

The genes are TRBV12-3 or TRBV12-4 and TRBJ2-1; 15 bases map to TRBD2. The CDR3 spans 15 residues. The ends lost 6 bases at V and 8 bases at J; junction bases unmatched: 5. CDR3 in DNA: TGTGCCAGCAGGGGACTAGCGGGGGGACTTGATGAGCAGTTCTTC. This sequence encodes CASRGLAGGLDEQFF.

This clonotype was seen only once. The chain uses TRBV11-2 and TRBJ2-3; D might be TRBD2 (6 bases). The germline V and J ends were trimmed by 1 base and 2 bases, with 13 bases remaining between them. In germline, CDR1 is SGHAT, CDR2 FQNNGV. The CDR3 extends over 16 amino acids. DNA for the CDR3: TGTGCCAGCAGCTTAGGACGGGCGGGGTCCACAGATACGCAGTATTTT. Amino acid sequence: CASSLGRAGSTDTQYF.

Concerning this clonotype: This may be a read error, as it is one base from a much larger clone. The conserved closing phenylalanine or tryptophan is absent in this CDR3, likely reflecting a read error. The chain is built from TRBV7-2 and TRBJ2-7; 8 bases agree with TRBD2. V lost 2 bases and J lost 4; bases outside the gene matches: 7. The CDR3 runs 15 residues. Germline-derived CDR1 and CDR2 are SGHTA and FQGNSA. This CDR3 is CASSLSGTRFYEQYL. The CDR3 DNA reads as TGTGCCAGCAGCTTATCGGGGACTAGGTTTTACGAGCAGTACTTA.

This chain connects TRBV19 to TRBJ1-5; D remains ambiguous. V lost 1 base, J lost 5 bases, and 6 bases lay in between. The germline CDR1 and CDR2 sequences are LNHDA and SQIVND (reference sequence). This CDR3 has 13 amino acids. The CDR3: CASSIGLHQPQHF. The CDR3 region has the DNA TGTGCCAGTAGTATAGGGCTGCATCAGCCCCAGCATTTT.

The V call is TRBV7-6, the J call TRBJ2-1; D gene uncertain. CDR3 length: 11 amino acids. The V end lost 5 bases, the J end lost 8 bases, and 7 bases lay between the germline ends. CDR1 and CDR2 (germline): SGHVS, FNYEAQ. The CDR3 DNA is TGTGCCAGCAGCCCCCAGCATGAGCAGTTCTTC. It codes for CASSPQHEQFF.

This chain uses TRBV7-2 with TRBJ2-7; D is undetermined. Trimming took off 5 bases at V and 4 bases at J, with 9 bases between the two ends. The CDR3 has 12 amino acids. Germline V gives CDR1 SGHTA, CDR2 FQGNSA. Here the CDR3 reads CASSPGWYEQYF. The CDR3 coding sequence is TGTGCCAGCAGCCCCGGGTGGTACGAGCAGTACTTC. Complete variable domain (other parts from reference TRBV7-2 and TRBJ2-7): GAGVSQSPSNKVTEKGKDVELRCDPISGHTALYWYRQSLGQGLEFLIYFQGNSAPDKSGLPSDRFSAERTGGSVSTLTIQRTQQEDSAVYLCASSPGWYEQYFGPGTRLTVT.

This clonotype was seen only a few times. The V gene is TRBV20-1, the J gene TRBJ1-2; D may be TRBD1 (5 bases). Germline-derived CDR1 and CDR2 are DFQATT and SNEGSKA (reference sequence). V lost 0 bases and J lost 7, with 18 bases in between. This CDR3 has 15 residues. The CDR3 region has the DNA TGCAGTGCTAGAGATATTGCGGGGGGGAGCATTGGCTACACCTTC. Translation: CSARDIAGGSIGYTF.

CDR3 sequence (DNA): TGTGCCACCAGCAGAGATGGGCAGACTAATGAAAAACTGTTTTTT. This sequence encodes CATSRDGQTNEKLFF. The chain couples TRBV15 to TRBJ1-4; D not certain. This CDR3 comprises 15 residues. Germline V CDR1 and CDR2: LNHNV, YYDKDF (reference sequence). V lost 0 bases to trimming and J lost 2 bases, with 7 bases between them.

The rearrangement uses TRBV7-6 and TRBJ2-2; D unresolved. Per the germline V gene, CDR1 is SGHVS and CDR2 is FNYEAQ. The CDR3 sequence is 14 residues long. The V and J ends lost 1 base and 4 bases respectively, with 7 bases between them. The CDR3 DNA is TGTGCCAGCAGCTTAGTTCAAACCACCGGGGAGCTGTTTTTT. It translates to CASSLVQTTGELFF.

This clonotype was observed a handful of times. The CDR3 reads CASSPQGLAPPEQFF. The CDR3 coding sequence is TGTGCCAGCTCACCACAGGGACTAGCGCCACCTGAGCAGTTCTTC. The chain links TRBV18 to TRBJ2-1, with 10 bases that match TRBD2. Germline V gives CDR1 KGHSH, CDR2 LQKENI. Trimming at V came to 1 base and at J to 9 bases, leaving 6 bases not matched to a gene. The CDR3 sequence is 15 residues long.

CDR3 residues: CSATIRTGGRPYYGYTF. CDR3 DNA sequence: TGCAGTGCCACCATCCGGACAGGGGGGAGACCCTACTATGGCTACACCTTC. The chain joins TRBV20-1 to TRBJ1-2; TRBD1 matches at 10 bases. With V trimmed by 6 bases and J by 3 bases, 16 bases remained unmatched. The CDR3 runs to 17 residues. Germline V lookup: CDR1 DFQATT, CDR2 SNEGSKA (reference sequence).